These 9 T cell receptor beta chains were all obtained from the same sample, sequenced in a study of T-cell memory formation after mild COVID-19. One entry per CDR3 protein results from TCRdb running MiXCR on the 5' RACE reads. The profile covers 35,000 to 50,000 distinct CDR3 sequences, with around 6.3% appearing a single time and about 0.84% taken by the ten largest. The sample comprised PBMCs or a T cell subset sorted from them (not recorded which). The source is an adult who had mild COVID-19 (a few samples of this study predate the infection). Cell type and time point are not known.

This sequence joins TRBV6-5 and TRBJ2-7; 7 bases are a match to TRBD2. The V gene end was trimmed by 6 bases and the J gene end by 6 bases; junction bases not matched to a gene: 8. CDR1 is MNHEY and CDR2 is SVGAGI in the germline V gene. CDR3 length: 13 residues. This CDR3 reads CASSSGLEVEQYF. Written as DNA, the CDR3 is TGTGCCAGCAGCTCCGGACTAGAAGTCGAGCAGTACTTC.

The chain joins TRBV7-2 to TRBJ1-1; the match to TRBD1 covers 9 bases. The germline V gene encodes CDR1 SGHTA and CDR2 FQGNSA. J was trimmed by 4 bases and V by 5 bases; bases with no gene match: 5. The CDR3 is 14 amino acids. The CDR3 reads CASSAGTGFTEAFF. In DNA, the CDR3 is TGTGCCAGCAGCGCCGGGACAGGGTTCACTGAAGCTTTCTTT.

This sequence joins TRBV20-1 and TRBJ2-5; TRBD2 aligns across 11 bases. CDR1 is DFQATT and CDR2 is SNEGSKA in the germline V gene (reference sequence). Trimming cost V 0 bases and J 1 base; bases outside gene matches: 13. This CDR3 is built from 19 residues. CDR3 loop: CSARDWDSGRASAQETQYF. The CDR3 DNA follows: TGCAGTGCTAGAGATTGGGATAGCGGGAGGGCCTCCGCCCAAGAGACCCAGTACTTC.

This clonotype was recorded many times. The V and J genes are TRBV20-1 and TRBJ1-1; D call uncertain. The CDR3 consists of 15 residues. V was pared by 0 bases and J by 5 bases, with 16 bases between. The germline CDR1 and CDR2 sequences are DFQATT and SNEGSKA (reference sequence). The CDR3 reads CSARDQRGPGTEAFF. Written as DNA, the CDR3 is TGCAGTGCTAGAGATCAGAGAGGGCCGGGTACTGAAGCTTTCTTT.

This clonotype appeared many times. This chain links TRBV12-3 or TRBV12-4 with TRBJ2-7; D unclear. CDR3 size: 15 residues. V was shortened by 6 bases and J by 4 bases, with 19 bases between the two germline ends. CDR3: CASSFFEAASYEQYF. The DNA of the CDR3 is TGTGCCAGCAGCTTCTTTGAGGCCGCTTCATACGAGCAGTACTTC.

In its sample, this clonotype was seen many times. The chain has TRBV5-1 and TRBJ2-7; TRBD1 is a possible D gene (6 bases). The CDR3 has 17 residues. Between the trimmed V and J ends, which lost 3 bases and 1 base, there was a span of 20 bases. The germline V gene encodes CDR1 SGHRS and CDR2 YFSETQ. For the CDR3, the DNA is TGCGCCAGCAGCTCTCGAAGCAGAGCGAGGGGGTCCTACGAGCAGTACTTC. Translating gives CASSSRSRARGSYEQYF.

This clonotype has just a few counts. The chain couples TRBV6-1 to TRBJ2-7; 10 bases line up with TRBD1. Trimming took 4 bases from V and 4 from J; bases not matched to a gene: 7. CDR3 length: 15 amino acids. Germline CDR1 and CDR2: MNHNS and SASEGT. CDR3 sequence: CASSVGRDRGYEQYF. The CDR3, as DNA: TGTGCCAGCAGTGTAGGGAGGGACAGGGGTTACGAGCAGTACTTC.

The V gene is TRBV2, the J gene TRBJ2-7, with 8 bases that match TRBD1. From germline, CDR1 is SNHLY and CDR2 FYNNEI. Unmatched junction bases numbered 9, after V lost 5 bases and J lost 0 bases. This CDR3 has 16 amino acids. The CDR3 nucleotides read TGTGCCAGCAGTTATGGGCAGGGGGCATACTCCTACGAGCAGTACTTC. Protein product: CASSYGQGAYSYEQYF.

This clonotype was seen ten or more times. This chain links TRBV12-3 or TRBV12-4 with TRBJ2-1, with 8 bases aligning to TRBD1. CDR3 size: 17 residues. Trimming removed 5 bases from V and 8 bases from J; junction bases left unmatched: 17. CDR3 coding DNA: TGTGCCAGCAGTACCAATACCAGGGGGCCTTTCGGCCATGAGCAGTTCTTC. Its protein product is CASSTNTRGPFGHEQFF.